This T cell receptor beta chain was identified during a study of blood T cell repertoires in COVID-19. Across the whole study: Sites in the United States, Italy and Spain provided acute and convalescent COVID-19 samples.

Per the original methods: Counts of nucleated cells, estimated from reference gene primer amplification, were obtained. Libraries were prepared by immunoSEQ multiplex PCR; TCRdb keeps only in-frame clonotypes and omits some of them. For V, J and clone size, that table is used; D and trimming come from the DNA. The sample has around 250,000 clones, approximately 85% seen once. Germline CDR1 SGHNT, CDR2 YENEEA. V trimming: 7 bases; J trimming: 4 bases; junction bases outside the gene matches: 4. This CDR3 region has 13 residues. Clinical history reported by participants formed the basis on which cohorts were assigned.

Sequencing was done on a sample of PBMCs or T cells enriched from blood (not recorded which). This TCR came from a woman in her 50s with acute COVID-19. The chain links TRBV11-3 to TRBJ1-1; 9 positions agree with TRBD1. The DNA for the CDR3 is TGTGCCAGCACGGACAGGGGTGGCACTGAAGCTTTCTTT. This sequence encodes CASTDRGGTEAFF.